One and the same sample provided the 30 T cell receptor beta chains below, sequenced in a study of cytomegalovirus exposure and HLA in healthy donors. Some clones are missing from TCRdb's copy, which holds only in-frame ones; the method was immunoSEQ multiplex PCR. The sample shows 95,000 to 150,000 clones, 80% to 90% of them seen only once. Sequenced: PBMCs. These receptors were obtained from a woman under 30 in good health and CMV-seronegative.

The chain has TRBV30 and TRBJ2-3; 7 bases match TRBD2. Looked up from germline, CDR1 is GTSNPN and CDR2 is SVGIG (reference sequence). The trim removed 4 bases at V and 4 bases at J, leaving 11 bases unmatched. This CDR3 is built from 15 residues. DNA for the CDR3: TGTGCCTGGACCGCGGGAGCGGGCCCCCCAGATACGCAGTATTTT. This encodes CAWTAGAGPPDTQYF.

In its sample, this clone was seen once. The CDR3 here is CSVSSTGELFF. The CDR3 coding sequence is TGCAGCGTTTCATCCACCGGGGAGCTGTTTTTT. The chain carries TRBV29-1 and TRBJ2-2, with D hard to call. V lost 5 bases and J lost 4, with 5 bases in between. Per germline, CDR1 SQVTM and CDR2 ANQGSEA. CDR3 length: 11 amino acids.

The count of this clone is one. The chain combines TRBV27 with TRBJ2-7; possible D gene TRBD2, 6 bases. The CDR3 extends over 14 amino acids. V dropped 0 bases and J dropped 6 bases, with 12 bases sitting between them. Germline V gene data show CDR1 as MNHEY and CDR2 as SMNVEV (reference sequence). CDR3 DNA sequence: TGTGCCAGCAGTTTATCGGGACTCGCGGGCGAGCAGTACTTC. It translates to CASSLSGLAGEQYF.

Here the CDR3 DNA reads TGTGCCAGTAGCCGAGGACGGACAAACACTGAAGCTTTCTTT. It translates to CASSRGRTNTEAFF. The V gene is TRBV19, the J gene TRBJ1-1; tentative D call: TRBD1 (5 bases). V dropped 6 bases and J dropped 2 bases, with 13 bases sitting between them. CDR3 length: 14 amino acids. The germline V gene has CDR1 LNHDA and CDR2 SQIVND (reference sequence).

V is TRBV27 and J is TRBJ2-7; possibly TRBD1 for D (5 bases). V was clipped by 5 bases and J by 3 bases, with 20 bases between them. Germline V CDR1 and CDR2: MNHEY, SMNVEV (reference sequence). This CDR3 is built from 16 residues. CDR3 protein: CASSRERGTRFYEQYF. The CDR3 region has the DNA TGTGCCAGCAGTCGCGAAAGGGGAACGCGGTTCTACGAGCAGTACTTC.

The chain uses TRBV5-6 and TRBJ2-1; D is uncertain. This CDR3 comprises 17 residues. V was cut by 1 base and J by 10 bases, with 24 bases left in between. CDR1 is SGHDT and CDR2 is YYEEEE in the germline V gene. CDR3 residues: CASSLLSLIQPPREQFF. The DNA of the CDR3 is TGTGCCAGCAGCTTGTTAAGTTTGATACAGCCGCCCAGGGAGCAGTTCTTC.

This clone showed up just once. The rearrangement links TRBV2 to TRBJ2-7; possibly TRBD1 for D (6 bases). Trimming removed 8 bases at V and 3 bases at J, with 14 bases between. Germline CDR1 SNHLY, CDR2 FYNNEI. CDR3 length: 13 amino acids. DNA of the CDR3: TGTGCCAGCCTTGGGGGCCTAAGCTACGAGCAGTACTTC. It yields the protein CASLGGLSYEQYF.

V gene TRBV4-2 combines with J gene TRBJ1-4, with D unresolved. Germline V gene sequence: CDR1 LGHNA, CDR2 YNFKEQ. Trimming left V 4 bases short and J 0 bases short, with 18 bases between. The CDR3 runs 18 residues. The CDR3 loop is CASSPHSRQASTNEKLFF. In DNA, the CDR3 is TGTGCCAGCAGCCCCCACTCCCGTCAGGCGTCAACTAATGAAAAACTGTTTTTT.

The genes are TRBV7-2 and TRBJ2-2; 8 bases fit TRBD2. This CDR3 has 18 residues. The germline gives CDR1 SGHTA, CDR2 FQGNSA. Germline trimming cut 6 bases from V and 5 bases from J; bases unmatched to any gene: 17. The CDR3 coding sequence is TGTGCCAGCAGGGATCGGGGGGGCCGTGGTAGTTATACCGGGGAGCTGTTTTTT. Protein: CASRDRGGRGSYTGELFF.

The J gene is TRBJ2-5, the V gene TRBV9; TRBD2 aligns across 10 bases. CDR1 SGDLS and CDR2 YYNGEE come from the germline V gene. V lost 0 bases to trimming and J lost 2 bases; unmatched junction nucleotides: 4. The CDR3 spans 16 residues. CDR3 sequence (DNA): TGTGCCAGCAGCGTAGGAGCGGGGGGGCGGCAAGAGACCCAGTACTTC. This translates into CASSVGAGGRQETQYF.

The chain carries TRBV2 and TRBJ2-7, with D tentatively TRBD2 (6 bases). Germline CDR1 is SNHLY and CDR2 is FYNNEI. Trimming left V 5 bases short and J 4 bases short, with 9 bases between. The CDR3 spans 12 residues. CDR3 in DNA: TGTGCCAGCAGTAAGGGACTTTACGAGCAGTACTTC. Amino acid sequence: CASSKGLYEQYF.

CDR3 coding DNA: TGTGCCAGCAGTTTTAGATCGAAGCAGTTCTTC. It specifies CASSFRSKQFF. The chain is built from TRBV27 and TRBJ2-1; the D is unclear. Trimming pared 3 bases from V and 11 bases from J, leaving 8 bases between. This CDR3 comprises 11 residues. CDR1 MNHEY and CDR2 SMNVEV come from the germline V gene (reference sequence).

The rearrangement uses TRBV28 and TRBJ2-7; 9 bases fit TRBD1. V lost 6 bases and J lost 0; bases outside the gene matches: 3. This CDR3 is built from 14 residues. Per the germline V gene, CDR1 is MDHEN and CDR2 is SYDVKM. CDR3: CASSKDRGSYEQYF. For the CDR3, the DNA is TGTGCCAGCAGCAAGGACAGGGGCTCCTACGAGCAGTACTTC.

V is TRBV27 and J is TRBJ2-5; 11 bases map to TRBD1. The CDR3 sequence is 15 residues long. Germline CDR1 and CDR2: MNHEY and SMNVEV (reference sequence). Losses at the gene ends were 5 bases for V and 4 bases for J; bases not matched to a gene: 6. CDR3 in DNA: TGTGCCAGCAGTGCTGGGACAGGGGGTGGAGAGACCCAGTACTTC. Translation: CASSAGTGGGETQYF.

The chain has TRBV18 and TRBJ1-2; 8 bases fit TRBD1. From germline, CDR1 is KGHSH and CDR2 LQKENI. The V gene end was trimmed by 5 bases and the J gene end by 8 bases; junction bases not matched to a gene: 10. This CDR3 is 14 amino acids long. The CDR3 DNA is TGTGCCAGCTCATCGGACAGGGCCCTTGGGGGCTACACCTTC. Translated: CASSSDRALGGYTF. Full variable domain (missing parts from reference TRBV18 and TRBJ1-2): NAGVMQNPRHLVRRRGQEARLRCSPMKGHSHVYWYRQLPEEGLKFMVYLQKENIIDESGMPKERFSAEFPKEGPSILRIQQVVRGDSAAYFCASSSDRALGGYTFGSGTRLTVV.

CDR3 DNA: TGTGCCTGGAGTGCGGGACAGGGAGACTATGGCTACACCTTC. Its translation: CAWSAGQGDYGYTF. The chain employs TRBV30 and TRBJ1-2; TRBD1 matches at 9 bases. Per germline, CDR1 GTSNPN and CDR2 SVGIG (reference sequence). Trimming at V came to 1 base and at J to 3 bases, leaving 3 bases not matched to a gene. The CDR3 length is 14 residues.

The chain links TRBV4-2 to TRBJ2-4, with D unclear. In germline, CDR1 is LGHNA, CDR2 YNFKEQ. This CDR3 is 13 amino acids long. Trimming cost V 4 bases and J 5 bases, with 9 bases left between them. In DNA form, the CDR3 reads TGTGCCAGCAGCCTAAACCTAGAAAACATTCAGTACTTC. It specifies CASSLNLENIQYF.

The CDR3 spells CASSPTSGSNEQFF. In DNA form, the CDR3 reads TGTGCCAGCAGCCCGACCAGCGGGAGCAATGAGCAGTTCTTC. V gene TRBV11-3 combines with J gene TRBJ2-1, with 8 positions matching TRBD2. The CDR3 extends over 14 amino acids. Germline trimming cut 5 bases from V and 6 bases from J; bases unmatched to any gene: 6. The germline gives CDR1 SGHNT, CDR2 YENEEA. The variable domain in full, with the rest retrieved from reference TRBV11-3 and TRBJ2-1, is EAGVVQSPRYKIIEKKQPVAFWCNPISGHNTLYWYLQNLGQGPELLIRYENEEAVDDSQLPKDRFSAERLKGVDSTLKIQPAELGDSAVYLCASSPTSGSNEQFFGPGTRLTVL.

The chain recombines TRBV7-8 with TRBJ2-7; 9 bases are a match to TRBD1. This CDR3 region has 15 residues. Germline loops: CDR1 SGHVS, CDR2 FQNEAQ. The V and J ends lost 5 bases and 6 bases, in that order; junction bases with no gene match: 11. As DNA, the CDR3 is TGTGCCAGCAGCCCCCCCGTATCGACAGGGGGCGAGCAGTACTTC. This translates into CASSPPVSTGGEQYF. The variable domain in full, with the rest retrieved from reference TRBV7-8 and TRBJ2-7, is GAGVSQSPRYKVAKRGQDVALRCDPISGHVSLFWYQQALGQGPEFLTYFQNEAQLDKSGLPSDRFFAERPEGSVSTLKIQRTQQEDSAVYLCASSPPVSTGGEQYFGPGTRLTVT.

This clone was found once. CDR3 nucleotides: TGTGCCAGCAGCTTAGGGGCCCTCCGGGACAGGGCGACAGATACGCAGTATTTT. It yields the protein CASSLGALRDRATDTQYF. J is TRBJ2-3 and V is TRBV7-9; 9 positions match TRBD1. There are 18 residues in the CDR3. Per germline, CDR1 SEHNR and CDR2 FQNEAQ (reference sequence). With V trimmed by 1 base and J by 3 bases, 11 bases remained unmatched.

The chain recombines TRBV6-4 with TRBJ2-7, with D possibly TRBD2 on 7 matching bases. This CDR3 has 17 residues. Germline lookup yields CDR1 MRHNA and CDR2 SNTAGT. Trimming shortened V by 3 bases and J by 5 bases, and 23 bases separated the two germline ends. In nucleotides, the CDR3 is TGTGCCAGCAGTGAGTGGGAGGGGGTCGTCTGGCCGGACGAGCAGTACTTC. Protein: CASSEWEGVVWPDEQYF.

The chain links TRBV6-5 to TRBJ1-1; no clear D. Germline V gene lookup returns CDR1 MNHEY and CDR2 SVGAGI. Trimming pared 4 bases from V and 4 bases from J, leaving 13 bases between. The CDR3 totals 14 residues. Here the CDR3 reads CASSSVQFGTEAFF. CDR3 DNA sequence: TGTGCCAGCAGTTCCGTCCAGTTTGGCACTGAAGCTTTCTTT.

V usage is TRBV5-1 and J usage is TRBJ2-5; TRBD2 matches at 7 bases. Germline assignment: CDR1 SGHRS and CDR2 YFSETQ. V shed 6 bases and J 4 bases; nucleotides not matched to a gene: 9. The CDR3 is 14 residues long. The CDR3 protein is CASTPSGGGETQYF. The CDR3 region has the DNA TGCGCCAGCACCCCCTCGGGCGGGGGAGAGACCCAGTACTTC.

The gene calls are TRBV19 and TRBJ1-5, with D maybe TRBD1 (5 bases). Germline assignment: CDR1 LNHDA and CDR2 SQIVND (reference sequence). CDR3 length: 13 residues. Trimming pared 5 bases from V and 5 bases from J, leaving 10 bases between. The CDR3 DNA reads TGTGCCAGTAGTGATACAGGCGATCAGCCCCAGCATTTT. It codes for CASSDTGDQPQHF.

The chain couples TRBV25-1 to TRBJ2-3; 7 positions agree with TRBD2. Per germline, CDR1 MGHDK and CDR2 SYGVNS. This CDR3 is 16 amino acids long. V was pared by 2 bases and J by 1 base, with 6 bases of the junction left unmatched. The CDR3 coding sequence is TGTGCCAGCAGTGAAAACCCTAGCGGACGCACAGATACGCAGTATTTT. This translates into CASSENPSGRTDTQYF. Full variable domain (missing parts from reference TRBV25-1 and TRBJ2-3): EADIYQTPRYLVIGTGKKITLECSQTMGHDKMYWYQQDPGMELHLIHYSYGVNSTEKGDLSSESTVSRIRTEHFPLTLESARPSHTSQYLCASSENPSGRTDTQYFGPGTRLTVL.

The rearrangement uses TRBV6-6 and TRBJ1-1, with D perhaps matching TRBD1 (5 bases). The CDR3 is made up of 13 amino acids. Germline V gene sequence: CDR1 MNHNY, CDR2 SVGAGI (reference sequence). With 0 bases removed from V and 6 bases from J, the gap between germline ends came to 8 bases. CDR3 DNA sequence: TGTGCCAGCAGTTACTCTCCGGGGGCTGAAGCTTTCTTT. Its protein product is CASSYSPGAEAFF.

This chain uses TRBV28 with TRBJ2-1, with TRBD2 matching over 8 bases. The ends lost 3 bases at V and 6 bases at J; junction bases unmatched: 13. CDR3 length equals 17 residues. In germline, CDR1 is MDHEN, CDR2 SYDVKM. The CDR3 sequence is CASSFVWGTSGINEQFF. The CDR3 DNA sequence: TGTGCCAGCAGTTTTGTGTGGGGAACTAGCGGAATCAATGAGCAGTTCTTC.

V usage is TRBV30 and J usage is TRBJ2-3; D perhaps matches TRBD2 (5 bases). The CDR3 contains 16 residues. V was cut by 3 bases and J by 7 bases, with 23 bases left in between. The V gene's germline CDR1 is GTSNPN and CDR2 SVGIG (reference sequence). CDR3 sequence: CAWSPAVRLARNTQYF. CDR3 sequence (DNA): TGTGCCTGGAGCCCTGCGGTCCGGCTAGCTCGGAATACGCAGTATTTT.

This clone was observed once. The rearrangement uses TRBV7-9 and TRBJ1-2; a weak D match, TRBD1 (5 bases). The CDR3 covers 16 residues. Per germline, CDR1 SEHNR and CDR2 FQNEAQ (reference sequence). V lost 1 base, J lost 0 bases, and 12 bases lay in between. The CDR3 nucleotides read TGTGCCAGCAGCTTAGGACAGCGGGGGGCTAACTATGGCTACACCTTC. This translates into CASSLGQRGANYGYTF.

The chain carries TRBV6-4 and TRBJ2-1; TRBD2 aligns across 7 bases. The CDR3 runs to 15 residues. The ends lost 7 bases at V and 7 bases at J; junction bases unmatched: 13. The germline CDR1 and CDR2 sequences are MRHNA and SNTAGT. CDR3 DNA: TGTGCCAGCACCAAGGCAGCGGGGTCGGGGAATGAGCAGTTCTTC. This encodes CASTKAAGSGNEQFF.